Ten or more counts support the clone carrying this TCR beta chain. The antigen is undetermined. These data come from a study of T cell repertoires in cytomegalovirus infection. Overall study context: Shared public TCR beta signatures pointed to both CMV infection and a matching HLA type. Regarding the study as a whole: In two of eight donors, the top clonotype was HLA-C-restricted CMV-specific. CMV carriers with the relevant HLA were identified by cumulative public TCR beta family frequency.

The CDR3 spans 21 residues. Trimming removed 1 base from V and 0 bases from J, with 25 bases in between. The germline V gene has CDR1 SGHVS and CDR2 FNYEAQ. TCRdb ran MiXCR on the reads and lists one entry per CDR3 protein. The profile covers approximately 500,000 distinct CDR3 sequences, with 15% to 20% appearing a single time and roughly a quarter taken by the ten largest. V and J are TRBV7-6 and TRBJ2-1, with a weak D call TRBD1 (5 bases). The sequencing sample was made of CD8+ T cells from PBMCs. This TCR came from a human donor in good health (CMV status not recorded). Some clones in this sample may be carry-over from other donors' samples. The CDR3 loop reads CASSLVQGGPGARRSYNEQFF. DNA of the CDR3: TGTGCCAGCAGCTTAGTTCAGGGCGGACCAGGAGCTAGACGCTCCTACAATGAGCAGTTCTTC.